One sample yielded the 19 T cell receptor beta chains listed below, sequenced in a study of Graves' ophthalmopathy and Graves' hyperthyroidism. Researchers took RNA transcripts and amplified TCR beta CDR3 regions from them. First-round RT-PCR relied on HTBI primers, and a second-round multiplex PCR came next. MiXCR, applied by TCRdb to the multiplex PCR reads, yields one record per CDR3 protein. The sample includes hundreds of thousands of distinct CDR3 sequences, approximately 21% of them seen just once. The material sequenced was peripheral blood. The origin of the receptors is a woman aged 45-59 years with Graves' ophthalmopathy.

Remarks on this clonotype: A junction boundary mismatches the germline segment, possibly from a read error. The chain has TRBV24-1 and TRBJ2-7; no firm D call. From germline, CDR1 is KGHDR and CDR2 SFDVKD. This CDR3 contains 13 residues. The CDR3 protein is CASSLAPDYEQYF. CDR3 nucleotide sequence: TGTGCCAGCAGTTTAGCTCCTGACTACGAGCAGTACTTC.

In its sample, this clonotype was seen a few times. The chain couples TRBV20-1 to TRBJ2-7, with D tentatively TRBD2 (6 bases). Germline V lookup: CDR1 DFQATT, CDR2 SNEGSKA (reference sequence). The CDR3 runs to 15 residues. V lost 3 bases to trimming and J lost 0 bases, with 15 bases between them. CDR3 protein: CSARVDERASYEQYF. In nucleotides, the CDR3 is TGCAGTGCTAGGGTTGACGAGCGGGCCTCCTACGAGCAGTACTTC.

In its sample, this clonotype was seen many times. The gene calls are TRBV20-1 and TRBJ2-7, with D possibly called TRBD1 or TRBD2 (5 bases each). V lost 3 bases and J 6 bases, leaving 18 bases between the germline ends. Germline V CDR1 and CDR2: DFQATT, SNEGSKA (reference sequence). The CDR3 is made up of 14 amino acids. CDR3 sequence (DNA): TGCAGTGCTAGGACGGGACGGGCGCAGGGCGAGCAGTACTTC. Translation: CSARTGRAQGEQYF.

This clonotype was found a few times. The chain couples TRBV20-1 to TRBJ1-2; D unclear. The germline V gene has CDR1 DFQATT and CDR2 SNEGSKA (reference sequence). With 3 bases removed from V and 8 bases from J, the gap between germline ends came to 13 bases. This CDR3 spans 12 amino acids. The CDR3 is CSASVFQTGYTF. As DNA, the CDR3 is TGCAGTGCTAGTGTGTTCCAGACCGGCTACACCTTC.

This clonotype was detected ten times or more. V and J are TRBV28 and TRBJ1-1; tentative D call: TRBD1 (5 bases). The CDR3 is 13 amino acids. From germline, CDR1 is MDHEN and CDR2 SYDVKM. The V gene lost 5 bases and the J gene lost 1 base, with 8 bases spanning the gap. This CDR3 is CASSPTANTEAFF. CDR3 nucleotides: TGTGCCAGCAGTCCGACAGCGAACACTGAAGCTTTCTTT.

This clonotype was counted many times. This chain uses TRBV29-1 with TRBJ2-5; D may be TRBD1 or TRBD2 (5 bases each). The V end lost 7 bases, the J end lost 2 bases, and 17 bases lay between the germline ends. CDR1 is SQVTM, CDR2 ANQGSEA, per germline. The CDR3 length is 14 residues. This CDR3 reads CSAPPGAAQETQYF. The CDR3 DNA follows: TGCAGCGCCCCCCCCGGGGCAGCTCAAGAGACCCAGTACTTC.

This clonotype was observed many times. The chain employs TRBV12-5 and TRBJ2-2, with 9 bases that match TRBD1. CDR3 length equals 14 residues. CDR1 and CDR2 from the germline V gene are LGHNT and FRNRAP. Trimming cost V 7 bases and J 6 bases; bases outside gene matches: 6. CDR3 sequence: CASAGTGWAGELFF. The CDR3 DNA follows: TGTGCTAGTGCCGGGACAGGGTGGGCCGGGGAGCTGTTTTTT.

This clonotype was found many times. The chain joins TRBV12-3 or TRBV12-4 to TRBJ1-6; 7 bases are shared with TRBD1. V shed 1 base, J shed 6 bases, and the junction held 3 bases outside the gene matches. The CDR3 runs to 15 residues. CDR3 sequence (DNA): TGTGCCAGCAGTTTAGGGCACAGGGGTAATTCACCCCTCCACTTT. Protein sequence: CASSLGHRGNSPLHF.

The chain is built from TRBV12-3 or TRBV12-4 and TRBJ1-1; 8 nucleotides match TRBD1. Trimming at V came to 7 bases and at J to 2 bases, leaving 12 bases not matched to a gene. The CDR3 runs to 16 residues. The CDR3 DNA sequence: TGTGCCAGCACCATGCCTCTAACAGGGGGAAACACTGAAGCTTTCTTT. Protein sequence: CASTMPLTGGNTEAFF.

V usage is TRBV11-2 and J usage is TRBJ1-5; 8 nucleotides agree with TRBD1. The V gene end was trimmed by 4 bases and the J gene end by 4 bases; junction bases not matched to a gene: 9. The CDR3 runs to 16 residues. Germline V gives CDR1 SGHAT, CDR2 FQNNGV. CDR3: CASSYKTGVFNQPQHF. The CDR3 DNA reads TGTGCCAGCAGCTATAAGACAGGGGTGTTTAATCAGCCCCAGCATTTT.

This clonotype was counted many times. DNA for the CDR3: TGTGCCAGCTCCCCTATGGGAGGAAACACCATATATTTT. It specifies CASSPMGGNTIYF. V gene TRBV12-3 or TRBV12-4 combines with J gene TRBJ1-3, with D hard to call. The V gene lost 8 bases and the J gene lost 4 bases, with 12 bases spanning the gap. There are 13 residues in the CDR3.

This clonotype was observed at least ten times. The rearrangement joins TRBV7-9 to TRBJ1-2; TRBD1 matches 10 bases. Looked up from germline, CDR1 is SEHNR and CDR2 is FQNEAQ (reference sequence). This CDR3 spans 15 amino acids. Trimming cost V 3 bases and J 7 bases; bases outside gene matches: 8. The CDR3 here is CASSLPGQGQVGYTF. CDR3 DNA: TGTGCCAGCAGCTTGCCGGGACAGGGGCAGGTTGGCTACACCTTC.

The sample holds many counts of this clonotype. This rearrangement joins TRBV15 to TRBJ2-5, with 7 nucleotides matching TRBD1. CDR3 length: 14 residues. V was clipped by 5 bases and J by 2 bases; unmatched bases: 5. Per the germline V gene, CDR1 is LNHNV and CDR2 is YYDKDF (reference sequence). CDR3: CATSRDRRQETQYF. The CDR3 nucleotides are TGTGCCACCAGCCGGGACAGAAGACAAGAGACCCAGTACTTC.

Of note for this clonotype: An end of the junction differs from the germline gene, which may be a read error. The gene calls are TRBV2 and TRBJ1-5, with 10 nucleotides matching TRBD1. The CDR3 loop spans 15 amino acids. Germline V gene data show CDR1 as SNHLY and CDR2 as FYNNEI. The CDR3 coding sequence is TGTGCCAGCAGCGAAGACAGGGGGCGGTATCAGCCCCAGCATTTT. Amino acids: CASSEDRGRYQPQHF.

This clonotype was found many times. The chain couples TRBV30 to TRBJ2-7, with D uncertain. V lost 0 bases to trimming and J lost 7 bases, with 13 bases between them. The CDR3 runs 13 residues. Germline-derived CDR1 and CDR2 are GTSNPN and SVGIG (reference sequence). The CDR3 spells CAWSVSGLGEQYF. CDR3 nucleotides: TGTGCCTGGAGTGTATCTGGTTTGGGAGAGCAGTACTTC.

This clonotype appeared many times. This chain uses TRBV19 with TRBJ1-1; tentatively, D is TRBD1 (6 bases). CDR1 and CDR2 from the germline V gene are LNHDA and SQIVND (reference sequence). The germline V and J ends were trimmed by 2 bases and 5 bases, with 12 bases remaining between them. The CDR3 is 14 amino acids. CDR3 DNA sequence: TGTGCCAGTAGTATAAAAAGGGGGGGGACTGAAGCTTTCTTT. Translation gives CASSIKRGGTEAFF.

This clonotype was observed many times. A read error may explain this, as a much larger clone is one base away. This chain joins TRBV2 and TRBJ2-2, with 11 bases that match TRBD2. The V and J ends lost 8 bases and 4 bases, in that order; junction bases with no gene match: 15. From germline, CDR1 is SNHLY and CDR2 FYNNEI. The CDR3 sequence is 18 residues long. Written as DNA, the CDR3 is TGTGCCAGCTCCCCCATTAGCGGGAGGGCCCCGAGCACCGGGGAGCTGTTTTTT. It specifies CASSPISGRAPSTGELFF. The variable domain in full, completed from reference TRBV2 and TRBJ2-2, reads EPEVTQTPSHQVTQMGQEVILRCVPISNHLYFYWYRQILGQKVEFLVSFYNNEISEKSEIFDDQFSVERPDGSNFTLKIRSTKLEDSAMYFCASSPISGRAPSTGELFFGEGSRLTVL.

A remark on this clonotype: This may stem from a read error, because a much larger clone lies one nucleotide away. The chain couples TRBV18 to TRBJ1-2, with TRBD1 matching 9 bases. Germline V gene data show CDR1 as KGHSH and CDR2 as LQKENI. Unmatched junction bases numbered 5, after V lost 3 bases and J lost 3 bases. The CDR3 runs to 15 residues. The CDR3 region is CASSPGQGSDYGYTF. CDR3 nucleotide sequence: TGTGCCAGCTCACCCGGACAGGGGTCTGACTATGGCTACACCTTC.

This clonotype was seen many times. This rearrangement joins TRBV14 to TRBJ2-4; D may be TRBD1 (6 bases). This CDR3 contains 14 residues. Trimming removed 4 bases at V and 7 bases at J, with 14 bases between. Germline-derived CDR1 and CDR2 are SGHDN and FVKESK. The CDR3 DNA reads as TGTGCCAGCAGCCCCAGGGGTTTAGGGAACATTCAGTACTTC. Translating it yields CASSPRGLGNIQYF.